These 10 T cell receptor beta chains came from one sample sequenced in a study of blood T cell repertoires in COVID-19. Assay: immunoSEQ multiplex PCR; the TCRdb copy retains only in-frame clones and omits some. The sample lists some 320,000 clones; approximately 87% were seen once. Sequencing input: PBMCs or T cells enriched from blood (not recorded which). The origin of the receptors is a woman in her twenties or thirties who had recovered from COVID-19.

V usage is TRBV18 and J usage is TRBJ1-2; 7 bases match TRBD1. The trim removed 3 bases at V and 9 bases at J, leaving 7 bases unmatched. Germline values: CDR1 KGHSH, CDR2 LQKENI. The CDR3 is made up of 13 amino acids. The CDR3 loop reads CASSPDRALSYTF. DNA for the CDR3: TGTGCCAGCTCACCCGACAGGGCCCTCAGCTACACCTTC.

The V and J genes are TRBV6-1 and TRBJ2-7, with a possible D match to TRBD2 (6 bases). Germline V gene data show CDR1 as MNHNS and CDR2 as SASEGT. The CDR3 runs to 15 residues. The V end was cut by 1 base, the J end by 5 bases, with 15 bases between. CDR3 amino acids: CASSEGMGGFHEQYF. CDR3 coding DNA: TGTGCCAGCAGTGAAGGTATGGGGGGTTTCCACGAGCAGTACTTC.

This chain links TRBV11-2 with TRBJ1-1, with TRBD1 as a possible D gene (5 bases). Per the germline V gene, CDR1 is SGHAT and CDR2 is FQNNGV. The CDR3 runs to 13 residues. V lost 3 bases and J 4 bases, leaving 9 bases between the germline ends. In nucleotides, the CDR3 is TGTGCCAGCAGCTTTCAAAGGGGCACTGAAGCTTTCTTT. Residues: CASSFQRGTEAFF.

The rearrangement links TRBV7-9 to TRBJ1-3; a weak D match, TRBD1 (6 bases). V was trimmed by 4 bases and J by 0 bases, leaving 10 bases between them. The CDR3 consists of 15 residues. Germline loops: CDR1 SEHNR, CDR2 FQNEAQ (reference sequence). CDR3 sequence (DNA): TGTGCCAGCAGCTGGGGGCTCGTCTCTGGAAACACCATATATTTT. Its protein product is CASSWGLVSGNTIYF.

This clone showed up just a few times. V usage is TRBV5-1 and J usage is TRBJ2-2, with TRBD1 matching 9 bases. Germline assignment: CDR1 SGHRS and CDR2 YFSETQ. The CDR3 runs to 16 residues. Losses at the gene ends were 4 bases for V and 6 bases for J; bases not matched to a gene: 10. CDR3 DNA: TGCGCCAGCAGCCTGTGGACAGGGGTTGTCGCCGGGGAGCTGTTTTTT. It encodes CASSLWTGVVAGELFF. Variable domain in full (rest from reference TRBV5-1 and TRBJ2-2): KAGVTQTPRYLIKTRGQQVTLSCSPISGHRSVSWYQQTPGQGLQFLFEYFSETQRNKGNFPGRFSGRQFSNSRSEMNVSTLELGDSALYLCASSLWTGVVAGELFFGEGSRLTVL.

The genes are TRBV5-8 and TRBJ1-2, with D uncertain. In germline, CDR1 is SGHTS, CDR2 YDEGEE. The length of the CDR3 is 10 residues. V lost 6 bases and J 6 bases, leaving 6 bases between the germline ends. The chain's CDR3 is CASTRDGYTF. The CDR3 nucleotides read TGTGCCAGCACACGGGATGGCTACACCTTC.

The V and J genes are TRBV19 and TRBJ2-7; D may be TRBD1 (6 bases). Per germline, CDR1 LNHDA and CDR2 SQIVND (reference sequence). V was shortened by 6 bases and J by 6 bases, with 9 bases between the two germline ends. The CDR3 consists of 11 residues. The CDR3 DNA reads TGTGCCAGTAGCGTGGGGGCCGAGCAGTACTTC. Its protein is CASSVGAEQYF. Full variable domain (outside the CDR3, taken from reference TRBV19 and TRBJ2-7): DGGITQSPKYLFRKEGQNVTLSCEQNLNHDAMYWYRQDPGQGLRLIYYSQIVNDFQKGDIAEGYSVSREKKESFPLTVTSAQKNPTAFYLCASSVGAEQYFGPGTRLTVT.

This sequence joins TRBV4-3 and TRBJ1-2; no definite D call. The V end was cut by 0 bases, the J end by 8 bases, with 13 bases between. CDR3 length: 14 amino acids. Looked up from germline, CDR1 is LGHNA and CDR2 is YSLEER. The DNA of the CDR3 is TGCGCCAGCAGCCAAGACGGGGAGGGTCGGGGCTACACCTTC. This sequence encodes CASSQDGEGRGYTF.

This chain joins TRBV7-8 and TRBJ2-3, with D tentatively TRBD2 (6 bases). V was trimmed by 1 base and J by 2 bases, leaving 10 bases between them. The V gene's germline CDR1 is SGHVS and CDR2 FQNEAQ. CDR3 length equals 15 residues. CDR3 DNA sequence: TGTGCCAGCAGCTTAGTCGGGGGATACACAGATACGCAGTATTTT. Its protein is CASSLVGGYTDTQYF.

Here the CDR3 reads CATSRPGVYTEAFF. Here the CDR3 DNA reads TGTGCCACCAGCAGACCCGGGGTGTACACTGAAGCTTTCTTT. J is TRBJ1-1 and V is TRBV15; D unclear. This CDR3 is 14 amino acids long. Trimming pared 2 bases from V and 3 bases from J, leaving 10 bases between. Germline V CDR1 and CDR2: LNHNV, YYDKDF (reference sequence).